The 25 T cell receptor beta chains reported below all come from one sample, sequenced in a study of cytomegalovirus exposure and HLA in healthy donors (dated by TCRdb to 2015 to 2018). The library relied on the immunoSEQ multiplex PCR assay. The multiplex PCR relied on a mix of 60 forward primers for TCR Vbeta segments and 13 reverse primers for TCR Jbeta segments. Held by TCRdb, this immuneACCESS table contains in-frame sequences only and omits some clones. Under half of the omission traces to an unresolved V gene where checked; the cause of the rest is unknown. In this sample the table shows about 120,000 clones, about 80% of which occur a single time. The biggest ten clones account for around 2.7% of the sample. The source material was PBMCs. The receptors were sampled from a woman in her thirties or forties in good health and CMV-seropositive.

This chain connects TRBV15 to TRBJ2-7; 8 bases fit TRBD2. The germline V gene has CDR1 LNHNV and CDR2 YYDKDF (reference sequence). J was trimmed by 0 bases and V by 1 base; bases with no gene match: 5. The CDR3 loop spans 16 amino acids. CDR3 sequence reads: CATSRGGGGTSYEQYF. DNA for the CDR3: TGTGCCACCAGCAGAGGAGGCGGGGGGACCTCCTACGAGCAGTACTTC.

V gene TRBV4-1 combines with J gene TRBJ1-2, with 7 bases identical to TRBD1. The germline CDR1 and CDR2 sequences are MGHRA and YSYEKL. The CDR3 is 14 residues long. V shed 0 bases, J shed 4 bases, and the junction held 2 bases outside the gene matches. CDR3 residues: CASSQEDRAYGYTF. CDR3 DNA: TGCGCCAGCAGCCAAGAAGACAGGGCCTATGGCTACACCTTC.

The CDR3 loop is CATSSLNQPQHF. The CDR3 DNA reads TGTGCCACCAGCAGTTTAAATCAGCCCCAGCATTTT. The rearrangement uses TRBV15 and TRBJ1-5; D call uncertain. This CDR3 region has 12 residues. The germline V gene encodes CDR1 LNHNV and CDR2 YYDKDF (reference sequence). The V and J ends lost 3 bases and 4 bases respectively, with 4 bases between them.

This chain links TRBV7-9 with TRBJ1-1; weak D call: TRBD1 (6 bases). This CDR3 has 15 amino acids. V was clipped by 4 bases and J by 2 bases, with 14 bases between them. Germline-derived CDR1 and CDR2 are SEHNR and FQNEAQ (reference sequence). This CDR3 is CASSSPNRANTEAFF. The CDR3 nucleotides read TGTGCCAGCAGCTCCCCAAACAGGGCCAACACTGAAGCTTTCTTT.

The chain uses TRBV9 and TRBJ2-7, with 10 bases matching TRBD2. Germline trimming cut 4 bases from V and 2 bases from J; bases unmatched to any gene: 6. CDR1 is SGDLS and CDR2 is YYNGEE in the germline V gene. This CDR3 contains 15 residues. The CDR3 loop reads CASSSTSGTTYEQYF. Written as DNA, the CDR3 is TGTGCCAGCAGCTCCACTAGCGGGACTACCTACGAGCAGTACTTC.

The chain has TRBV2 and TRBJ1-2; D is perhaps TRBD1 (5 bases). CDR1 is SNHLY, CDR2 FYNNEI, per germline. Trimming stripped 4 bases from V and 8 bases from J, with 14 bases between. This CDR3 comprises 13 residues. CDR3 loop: CASSATGSQGYTF. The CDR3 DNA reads TGTGCCAGCAGTGCCACAGGATCTCAAGGCTACACCTTC.

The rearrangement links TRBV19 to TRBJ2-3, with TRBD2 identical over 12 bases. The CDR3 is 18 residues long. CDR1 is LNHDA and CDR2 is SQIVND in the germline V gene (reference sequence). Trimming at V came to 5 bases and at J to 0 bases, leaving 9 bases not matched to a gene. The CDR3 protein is CASSPDWGTSGSTDTQYF. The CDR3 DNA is TGTGCCAGTAGTCCCGACTGGGGGACTAGCGGGAGCACAGATACGCAGTATTTT.

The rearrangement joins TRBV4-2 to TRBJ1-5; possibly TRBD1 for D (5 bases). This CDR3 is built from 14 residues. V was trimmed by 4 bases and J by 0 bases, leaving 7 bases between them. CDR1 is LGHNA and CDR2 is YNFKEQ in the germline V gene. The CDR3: CASSPRDSNQPQHF. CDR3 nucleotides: TGTGCCAGCAGCCCCAGGGATAGCAATCAGCCCCAGCATTTT.

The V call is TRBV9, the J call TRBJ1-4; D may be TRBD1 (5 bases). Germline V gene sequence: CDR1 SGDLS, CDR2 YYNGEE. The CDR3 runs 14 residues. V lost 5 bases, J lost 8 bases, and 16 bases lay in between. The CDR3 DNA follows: TGTGCCAGCAGAGAGGGAGGGGATGAGGAAAAACTGTTTTTT. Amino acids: CASREGGDEEKLFF.

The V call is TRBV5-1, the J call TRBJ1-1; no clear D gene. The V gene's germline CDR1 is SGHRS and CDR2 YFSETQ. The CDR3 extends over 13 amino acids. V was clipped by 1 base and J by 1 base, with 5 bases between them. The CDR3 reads CASSLRENTEAFF. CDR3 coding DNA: TGCGCCAGCAGCTTGCGGGAGAACACTGAAGCTTTCTTT.

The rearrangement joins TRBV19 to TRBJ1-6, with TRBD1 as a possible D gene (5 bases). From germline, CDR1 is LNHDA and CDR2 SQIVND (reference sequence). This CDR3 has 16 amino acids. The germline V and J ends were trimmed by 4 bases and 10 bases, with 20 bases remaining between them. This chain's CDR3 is CASSTRPGEAGSPLHF. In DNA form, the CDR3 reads TGTGCCAGTAGTACCCGGCCGGGGGAAGCAGGGTCACCCCTCCACTTT.

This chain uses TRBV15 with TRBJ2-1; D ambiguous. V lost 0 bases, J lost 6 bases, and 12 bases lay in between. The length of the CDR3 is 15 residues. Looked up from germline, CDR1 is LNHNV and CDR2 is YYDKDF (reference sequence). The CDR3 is CATSRDLGRSNEQFF. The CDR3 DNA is TGTGCCACCAGCAGAGATTTGGGTAGGAGCAATGAGCAGTTCTTC.

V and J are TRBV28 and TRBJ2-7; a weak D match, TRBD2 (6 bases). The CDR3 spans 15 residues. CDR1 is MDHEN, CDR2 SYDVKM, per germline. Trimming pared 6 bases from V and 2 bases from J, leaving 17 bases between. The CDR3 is CASSPHGGDAYEQYF. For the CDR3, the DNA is TGTGCCAGCAGCCCCCACGGGGGTGACGCCTACGAGCAGTACTTC. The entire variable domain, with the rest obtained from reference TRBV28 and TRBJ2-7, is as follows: DVKVTQSSRYLVKRTGEKVFLECVQDMDHENMFWYRQDPGLGLRLIYFSYDVKMKEKGDIPEGYSVSREKKERFSLILESASTNQTSMYLCASSPHGGDAYEQYFGPGTRLTVT.

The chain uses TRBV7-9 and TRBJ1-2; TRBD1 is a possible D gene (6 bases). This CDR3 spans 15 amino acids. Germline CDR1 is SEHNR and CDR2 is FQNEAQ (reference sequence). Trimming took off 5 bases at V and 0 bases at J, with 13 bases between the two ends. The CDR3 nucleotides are TGTGCCAGCAGCCCATGGGACACTACTAACTATGGCTACACCTTC. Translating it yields CASSPWDTTNYGYTF. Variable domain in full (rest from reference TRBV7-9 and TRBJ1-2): DTGVSQNPRHKITKRGQNVTFRCDPISEHNRLYWYRQTLGQGPEFLTYFQNEAQLEKSRLLSDRFSAERPKGSFSTLEIQRTEQGDSAMYLCASSPWDTTNYGYTFGSGTRLTVV.

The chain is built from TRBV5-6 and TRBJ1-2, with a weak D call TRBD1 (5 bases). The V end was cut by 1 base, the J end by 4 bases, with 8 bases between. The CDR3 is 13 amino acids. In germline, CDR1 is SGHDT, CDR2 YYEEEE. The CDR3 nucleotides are TGTGCCAGCAGCTTGTCAGGGATCTATGGCTACACCTTC. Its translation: CASSLSGIYGYTF.

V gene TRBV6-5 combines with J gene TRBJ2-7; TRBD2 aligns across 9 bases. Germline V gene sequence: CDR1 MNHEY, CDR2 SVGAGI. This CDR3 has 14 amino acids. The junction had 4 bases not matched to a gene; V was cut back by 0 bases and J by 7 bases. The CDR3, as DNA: TGTGCCAGCAGTTACTCGCCTAGCGGGGTGGAGCAGTACTTC. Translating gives CASSYSPSGVEQYF.

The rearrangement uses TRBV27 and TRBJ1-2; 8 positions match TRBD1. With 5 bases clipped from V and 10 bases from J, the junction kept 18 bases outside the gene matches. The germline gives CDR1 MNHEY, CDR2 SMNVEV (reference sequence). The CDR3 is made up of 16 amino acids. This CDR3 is CASSPSHSGQGLLYTF. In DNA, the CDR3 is TGTGCCAGCAGTCCGTCCCACTCTGGACAGGGCCTACTCTACACCTTC.

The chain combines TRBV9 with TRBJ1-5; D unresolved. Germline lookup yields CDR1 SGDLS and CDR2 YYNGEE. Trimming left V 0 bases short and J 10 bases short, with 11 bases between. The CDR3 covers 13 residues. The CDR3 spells CASSVDSKLPQHF. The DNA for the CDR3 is TGTGCCAGCAGCGTAGACAGTAAGTTACCCCAGCATTTT.

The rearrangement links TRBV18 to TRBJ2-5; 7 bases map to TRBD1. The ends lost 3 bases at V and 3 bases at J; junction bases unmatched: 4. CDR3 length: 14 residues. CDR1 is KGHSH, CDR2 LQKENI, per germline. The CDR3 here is CASSPGTAEETQYF. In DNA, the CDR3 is TGTGCCAGCTCACCCGGGACAGCAGAAGAGACCCAGTACTTC.

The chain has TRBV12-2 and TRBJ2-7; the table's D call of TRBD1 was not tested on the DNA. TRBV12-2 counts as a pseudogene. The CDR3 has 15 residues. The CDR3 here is CASRFNQGILYEQYF. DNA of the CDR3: TGTGCAAGTCGCTTTAATCAGGGGATTCTCTACGAGCAGTACTTC.

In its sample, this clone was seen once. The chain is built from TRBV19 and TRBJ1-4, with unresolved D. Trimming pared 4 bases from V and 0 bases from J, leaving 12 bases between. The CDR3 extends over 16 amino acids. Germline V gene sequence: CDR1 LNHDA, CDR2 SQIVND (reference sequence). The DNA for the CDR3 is TGTGCCAGTAGTAAGACTGAGGATGCAACTAATGAAAAACTGTTTTTT. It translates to CASSKTEDATNEKLFF.

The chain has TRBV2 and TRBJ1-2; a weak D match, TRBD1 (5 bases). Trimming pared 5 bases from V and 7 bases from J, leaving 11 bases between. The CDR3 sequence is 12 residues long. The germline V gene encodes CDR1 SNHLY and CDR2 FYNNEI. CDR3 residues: CASSPTEFGYTF. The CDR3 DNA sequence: TGTGCCAGCAGTCCGACAGAGTTTGGCTACACCTTC.

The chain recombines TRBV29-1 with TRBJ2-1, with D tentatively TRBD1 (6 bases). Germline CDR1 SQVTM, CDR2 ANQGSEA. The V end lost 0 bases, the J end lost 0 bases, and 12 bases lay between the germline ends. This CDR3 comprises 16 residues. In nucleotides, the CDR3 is TGCAGCGTTGAAGACCCAACAGGGAGCTCCTACAATGAGCAGTTCTTC. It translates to CSVEDPTGSSYNEQFF.

For the CDR3, the DNA is TGTGCCAGCAGCATTCCGGGGGGCTTTTCCAAAAACATTCAGTACTTC. Translation gives CASSIPGGFSKNIQYF. The genes are TRBV11-3 and TRBJ2-4, with D possibly TRBD2 on 7 matching bases. The germline gives CDR1 SGHNT, CDR2 YENEEA. V lost 5 bases and J 2 bases, leaving 16 bases between the germline ends. The CDR3 spans 16 residues.

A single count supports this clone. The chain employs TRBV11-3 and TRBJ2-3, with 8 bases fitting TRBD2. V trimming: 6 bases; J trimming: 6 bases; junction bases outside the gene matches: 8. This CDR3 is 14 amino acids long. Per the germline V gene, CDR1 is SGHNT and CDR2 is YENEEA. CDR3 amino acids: CASSLAGTIDTQYF. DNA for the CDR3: TGTGCCAGCAGTCTAGCGGGCACCATTGATACGCAGTATTTT.